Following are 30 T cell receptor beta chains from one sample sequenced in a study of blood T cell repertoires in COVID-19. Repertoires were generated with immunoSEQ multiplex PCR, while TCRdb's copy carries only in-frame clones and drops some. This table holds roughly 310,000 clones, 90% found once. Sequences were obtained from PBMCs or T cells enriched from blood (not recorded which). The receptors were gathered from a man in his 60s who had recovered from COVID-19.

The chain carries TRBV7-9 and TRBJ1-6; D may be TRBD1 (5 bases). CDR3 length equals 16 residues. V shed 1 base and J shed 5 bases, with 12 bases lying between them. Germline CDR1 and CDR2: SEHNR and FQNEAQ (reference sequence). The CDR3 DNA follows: TGTGCCAGCAGCTTAGTGGGGGGAAAGGATAATTCACCCCTCCACTTT. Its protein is CASSLVGGKDNSPLHF.

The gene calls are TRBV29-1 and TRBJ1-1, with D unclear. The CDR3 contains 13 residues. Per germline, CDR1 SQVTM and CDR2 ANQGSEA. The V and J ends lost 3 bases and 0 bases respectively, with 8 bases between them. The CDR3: CSVDKGVNTEAFF. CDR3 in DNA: TGCAGCGTTGACAAGGGAGTGAACACTGAAGCTTTCTTT.

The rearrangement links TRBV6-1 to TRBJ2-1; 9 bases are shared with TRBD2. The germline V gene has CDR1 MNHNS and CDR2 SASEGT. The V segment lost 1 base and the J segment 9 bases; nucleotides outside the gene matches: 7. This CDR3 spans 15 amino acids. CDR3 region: CASSEVSSGSSEQFF. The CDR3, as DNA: TGTGCCAGCAGTGAAGTGAGTAGCGGGAGTTCTGAGCAGTTCTTC.

In DNA form, the CDR3 reads TGTGCCAGCAGCACACCTCCAGGGCAGGCGGATGAAAAACTGTTTTTT. This gives the protein CASSTPPGQADEKLFF. This chain links TRBV7-9 with TRBJ1-4; possible D gene TRBD1, 5 bases. The V end was cut by 5 bases, the J end by 6 bases, with 19 bases between. Per germline, CDR1 SEHNR and CDR2 FQNEAQ (reference sequence). This CDR3 has 16 amino acids. The variable domain in full, with the rest retrieved from reference TRBV7-9 and TRBJ1-4, is DTGVSQNPRHKITKRGQNVTFRCDPISEHNRLYWYRQTLGQGPEFLTYFQNEAQLEKSRLLSDRFSAERPKGSFSTLEIQRTEQGDSAMYLCASSTPPGQADEKLFFGSGTQLSVL.

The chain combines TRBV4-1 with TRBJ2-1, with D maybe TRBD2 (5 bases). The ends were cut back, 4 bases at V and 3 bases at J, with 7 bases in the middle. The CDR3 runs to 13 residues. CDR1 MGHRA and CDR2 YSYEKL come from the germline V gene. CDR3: CASSPRGYNEQFF. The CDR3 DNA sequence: TGCGCCAGCAGCCCCCGGGGCTACAATGAGCAGTTCTTC.

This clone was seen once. CDR3 in amino acids: CASALLSTGELFF. In DNA form, the CDR3 reads TGTGCTAGTGCCCTCCTTTCGACCGGGGAGCTGTTTTTT. The genes are TRBV12-5 and TRBJ2-2; D not certain. The V end was cut by 7 bases, the J end by 5 bases, with 11 bases between. CDR1 is LGHNT, CDR2 FRNRAP, per germline. This CDR3 contains 13 residues. Filled out from reference TRBV12-5 and TRBJ2-2, the complete variable domain reads DARVTQTPRHKVTEMGQEVTMRCQPILGHNTVFWYRQTMMQGLELLAYFRNRAPLDDSGMPKDRFSAEMPDATLATLKIQPSEPRDSAVYFCASALLSTGELFFGEGSRLTVL.

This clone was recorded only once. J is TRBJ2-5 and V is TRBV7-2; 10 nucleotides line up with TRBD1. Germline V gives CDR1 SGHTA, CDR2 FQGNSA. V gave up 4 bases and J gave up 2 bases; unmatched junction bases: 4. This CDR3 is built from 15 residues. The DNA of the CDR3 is TGTGCCAGCAGCTCAAGACAGGGGGCGCAAGAGACCCAGTACTTC. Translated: CASSSRQGAQETQYF.

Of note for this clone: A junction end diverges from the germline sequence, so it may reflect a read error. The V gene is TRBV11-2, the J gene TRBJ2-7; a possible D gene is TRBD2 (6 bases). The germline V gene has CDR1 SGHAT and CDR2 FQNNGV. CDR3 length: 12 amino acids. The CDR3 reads CASSTLGQGGIF. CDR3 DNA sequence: TGTGCCAGCAGCACCCTGGGGCAGGGAGGAATCTTC.

CDR3 sequence (DNA): TGCGCCAGCGGCCAGCCGGCCGGGAGTGACTACACCTTC. Translated: CASGQPAGSDYTF. The genes are TRBV5-1 and TRBJ1-2; D unresolved. The V gene lost 7 bases and the J gene lost 10 bases, with 20 bases spanning the gap. From germline, CDR1 is SGHRS and CDR2 YFSETQ. The CDR3 length is 13 residues.

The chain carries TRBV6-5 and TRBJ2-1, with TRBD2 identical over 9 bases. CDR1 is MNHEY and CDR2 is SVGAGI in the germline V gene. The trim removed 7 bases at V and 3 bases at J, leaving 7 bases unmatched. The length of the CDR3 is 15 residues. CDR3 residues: CASTSTSGSYNEQFF. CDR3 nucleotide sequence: TGTGCCAGCACCTCGACTAGCGGAAGCTACAATGAGCAGTTCTTC.

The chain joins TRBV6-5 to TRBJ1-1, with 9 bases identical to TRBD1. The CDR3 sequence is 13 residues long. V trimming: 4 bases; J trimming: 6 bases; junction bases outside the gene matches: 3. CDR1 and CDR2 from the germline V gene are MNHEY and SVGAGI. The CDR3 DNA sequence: TGTGCCAGCAGTTCCCGACAGGGGGCTGAAGCTTTCTTT. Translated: CASSSRQGAEAFF.

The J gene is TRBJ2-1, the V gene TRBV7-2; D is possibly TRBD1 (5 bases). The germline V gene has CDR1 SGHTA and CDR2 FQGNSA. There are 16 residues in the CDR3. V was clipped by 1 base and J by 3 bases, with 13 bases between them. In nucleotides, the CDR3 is TGTGCCAGCAGCTTAGGTAATGCTGGACACTACAATGAGCAGTTCTTC. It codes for CASSLGNAGHYNEQFF.

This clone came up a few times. The CDR3 protein is CAWSPGHNSPLHF. CDR3 nucleotides: TGTGCCTGGAGCCCAGGGCATAATTCACCCCTCCACTTT. V gene TRBV30 combines with J gene TRBJ1-6, with D possibly TRBD1 on 5 matching bases. V was pared by 3 bases and J by 5 bases, with 8 bases between. Germline CDR1 GTSNPN, CDR2 SVGIG (reference sequence). This CDR3 is built from 13 residues.

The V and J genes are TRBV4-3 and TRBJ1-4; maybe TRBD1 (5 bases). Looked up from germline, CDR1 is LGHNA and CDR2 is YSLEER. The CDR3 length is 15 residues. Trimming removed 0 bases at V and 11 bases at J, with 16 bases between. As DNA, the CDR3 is TGCGCCAGCAGCCAAGAGACGGGGGGGATAAGGAAACTGTTTTTT. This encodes CASSQETGGIRKLFF.

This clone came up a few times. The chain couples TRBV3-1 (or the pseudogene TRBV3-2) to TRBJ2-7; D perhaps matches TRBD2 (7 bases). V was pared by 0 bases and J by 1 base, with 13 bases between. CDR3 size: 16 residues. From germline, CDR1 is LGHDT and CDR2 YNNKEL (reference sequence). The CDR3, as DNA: TGTGCCAGCAGCCAAGAAGGCGGGGGCTTTTCCTACGAGCAGTACTTC. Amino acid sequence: CASSQEGGGFSYEQYF.

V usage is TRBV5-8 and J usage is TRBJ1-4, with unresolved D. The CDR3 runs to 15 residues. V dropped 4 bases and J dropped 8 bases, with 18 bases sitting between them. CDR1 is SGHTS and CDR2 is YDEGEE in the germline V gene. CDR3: CASSRLAGPIEKLFF. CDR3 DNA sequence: TGTGCCAGCAGCCGGTTGGCAGGCCCAATCGAAAAACTGTTTTTT. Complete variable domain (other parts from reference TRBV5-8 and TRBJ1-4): EAGVTQSPTHLIKTRGQQATLRCSPISGHTSVYWYQQALGLGLQFLLWYDEGEERNRGNFPPRFSGRQFPNYSSELNVNALELEDSALYLCASSRLAGPIEKLFFGSGTQLSVL.

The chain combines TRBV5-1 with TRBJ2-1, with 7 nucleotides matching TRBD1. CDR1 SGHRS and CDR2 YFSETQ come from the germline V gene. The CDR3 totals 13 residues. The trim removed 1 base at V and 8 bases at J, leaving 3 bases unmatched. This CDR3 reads CASSLNDRDEQFF. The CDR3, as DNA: TGCGCCAGCAGCTTGAACGACAGGGATGAGCAGTTCTTC. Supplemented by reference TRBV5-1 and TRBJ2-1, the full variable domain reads KAGVTQTPRYLIKTRGQQVTLSCSPISGHRSVSWYQQTPGQGLQFLFEYFSETQRNKGNFPGRFSGRQFSNSRSEMNVSTLELGDSALYLCASSLNDRDEQFFGPGTRLTVL.

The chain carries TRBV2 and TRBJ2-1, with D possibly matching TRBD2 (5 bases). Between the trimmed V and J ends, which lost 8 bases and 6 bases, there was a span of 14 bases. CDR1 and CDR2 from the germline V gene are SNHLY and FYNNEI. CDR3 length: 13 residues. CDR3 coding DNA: TGTGCCAGCGGAAGAGGGTTTTCCAATGAGCAGTTCTTC. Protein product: CASGRGFSNEQFF.

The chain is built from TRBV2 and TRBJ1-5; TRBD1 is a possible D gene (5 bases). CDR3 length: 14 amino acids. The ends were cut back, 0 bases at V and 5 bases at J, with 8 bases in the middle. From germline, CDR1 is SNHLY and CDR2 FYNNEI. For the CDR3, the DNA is TGTGCCAGCAGTGAAGCGGCAGGGTATCAGCCCCAGCATTTT. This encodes CASSEAAGYQPQHF.

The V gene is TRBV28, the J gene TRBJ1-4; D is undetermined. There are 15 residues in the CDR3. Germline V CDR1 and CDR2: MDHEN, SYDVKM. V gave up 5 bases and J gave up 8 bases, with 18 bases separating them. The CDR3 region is CASSPPLGVGEKLFF. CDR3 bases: TGTGCCAGCAGTCCCCCCCTCGGGGTGGGGGAAAAACTGTTTTTT.

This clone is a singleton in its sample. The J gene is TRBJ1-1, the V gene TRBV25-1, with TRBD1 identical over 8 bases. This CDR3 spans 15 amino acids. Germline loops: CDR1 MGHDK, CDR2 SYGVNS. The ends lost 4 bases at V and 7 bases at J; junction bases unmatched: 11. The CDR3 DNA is TGTGCCAGCAGTGCCTTCCAGGGGGCTGGCAATGAAGCTTTCTTT. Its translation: CASSAFQGAGNEAFF.

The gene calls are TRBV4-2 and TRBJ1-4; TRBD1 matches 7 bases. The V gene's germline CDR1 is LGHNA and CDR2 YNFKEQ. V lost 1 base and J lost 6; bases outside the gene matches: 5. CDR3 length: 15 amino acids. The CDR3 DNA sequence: TGTGCCAGCAGCCAAGTGGACAGGCCCGATGAAAAACTGTTTTTT. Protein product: CASSQVDRPDEKLFF.

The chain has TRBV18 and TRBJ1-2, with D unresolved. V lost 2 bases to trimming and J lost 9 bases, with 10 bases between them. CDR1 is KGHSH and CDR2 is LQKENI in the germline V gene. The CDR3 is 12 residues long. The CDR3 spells CASSPGPSSYTF. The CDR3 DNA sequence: TGTGCCAGCTCACCAGGCCCTAGTAGCTACACCTTC.

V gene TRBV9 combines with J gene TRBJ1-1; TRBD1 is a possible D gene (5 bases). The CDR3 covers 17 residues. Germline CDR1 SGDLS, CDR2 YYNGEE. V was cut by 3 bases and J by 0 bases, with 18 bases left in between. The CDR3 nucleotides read TGTGCCAGCAGCGCCCGACGCGGGGCTGGGATGAACACTGAAGCTTTCTTT. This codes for CASSARRGAGMNTEAFF.

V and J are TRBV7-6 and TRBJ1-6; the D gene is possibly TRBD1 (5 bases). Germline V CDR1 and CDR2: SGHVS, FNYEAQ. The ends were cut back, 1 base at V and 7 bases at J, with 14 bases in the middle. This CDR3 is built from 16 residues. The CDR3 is CASSLGPRQYNSPLHF. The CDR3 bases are TGTGCCAGCAGCTTAGGCCCCCGACAGTACAATTCACCCCTCCACTTT. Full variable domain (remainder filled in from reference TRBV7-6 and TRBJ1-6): GAGVSQSPRYKVTKRGQDVALRCDPISGHVSLYWYRQALGQGPEFLTYFNYEAQQDKSGLPNDRFSAERPEGSISTLTIQRTEQRDSAMYRCASSLGPRQYNSPLHFGNGTRLTVT.

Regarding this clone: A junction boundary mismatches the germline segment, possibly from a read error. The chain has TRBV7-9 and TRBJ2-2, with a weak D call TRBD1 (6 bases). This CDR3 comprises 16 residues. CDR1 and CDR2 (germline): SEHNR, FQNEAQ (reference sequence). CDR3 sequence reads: CASSFPLGAKTGELFF. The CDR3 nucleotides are TGTGCCAGCAGCTTCCCCCTGGGGGCGAAGACCGGGGAGCTGTTTTTT.

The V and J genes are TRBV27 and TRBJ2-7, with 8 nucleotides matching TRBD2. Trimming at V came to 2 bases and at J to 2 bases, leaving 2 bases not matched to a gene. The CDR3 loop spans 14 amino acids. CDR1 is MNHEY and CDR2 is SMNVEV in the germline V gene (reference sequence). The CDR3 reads CASSLELAAYEQYF. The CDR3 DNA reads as TGTGCCAGCAGTTTAGAACTAGCGGCCTACGAGCAGTACTTC.

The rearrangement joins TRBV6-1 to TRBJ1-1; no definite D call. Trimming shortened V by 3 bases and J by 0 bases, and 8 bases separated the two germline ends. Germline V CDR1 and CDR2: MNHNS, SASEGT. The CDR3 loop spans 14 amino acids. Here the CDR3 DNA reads TGTGCCAGCAGTGACCGTGCGGTGAACACTGAAGCTTTCTTT. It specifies CASSDRAVNTEAFF.

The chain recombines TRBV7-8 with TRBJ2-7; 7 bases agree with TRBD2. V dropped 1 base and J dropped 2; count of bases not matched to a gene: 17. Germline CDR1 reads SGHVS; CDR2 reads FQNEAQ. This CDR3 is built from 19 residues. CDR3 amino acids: CASSLVSTATIAGPYEQYF. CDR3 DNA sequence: TGTGCCAGCAGCTTAGTTTCCACCGCAACAATAGCGGGCCCCTACGAGCAGTACTTC. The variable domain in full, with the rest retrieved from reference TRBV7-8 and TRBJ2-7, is GAGVSQSPRYKVAKRGQDVALRCDPISGHVSLFWYQQALGQGPEFLTYFQNEAQLDKSGLPSDRFFAERPEGSVSTLKIQRTQQEDSAVYLCASSLVSTATIAGPYEQYFGPGTRLTVT.

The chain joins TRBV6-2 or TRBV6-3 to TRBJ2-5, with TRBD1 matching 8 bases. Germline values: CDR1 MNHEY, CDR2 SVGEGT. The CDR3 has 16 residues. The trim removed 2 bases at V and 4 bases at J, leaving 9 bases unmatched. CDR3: CASSYARRTGRETQYF. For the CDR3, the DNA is TGTGCCAGCAGTTACGCTAGACGGACAGGGCGAGAGACCCAGTACTTC.